The clone carrying this T cell receptor beta chain was recorded a few times. Its antigen remains unknown. The data were taken from a study of graft-versus-host responses after intestinal transplantation. Study at large: Recipients were given multivisceral, liver-intestinal, or isolated intestinal transplants. The recipients all started with anti-thymocyte globulin induction and then took tacrolimus and steroids for 3 to 4 years.

The table came from immunoSEQ multiplex PCR; TCRdb's copy has only in-frame clones and leaves some out. The sample records about 4,300 clones, 70% to 80% being singletons. Overall study results and limits: Some GvH clones appeared in ileal mucosa or blood before recipient bone marrow. Early post-transplant HvG declines tracked with peak circulating GvH clone levels.

Graft samples were processed, releasing intraepithelial and lamina propria lymphocytes. V gave up 7 bases and J gave up 7 bases; unmatched junction bases: 10. In germline, CDR1 is SEHNR, CDR2 FQNEAQ (reference sequence). The CDR3 spans 14 residues. This material consisted of ileum tissue, taken 9 days after transplant. V usage is TRBV7-9 and J usage is TRBJ2-5; 9 nucleotides agree with TRBD1. This receptor was identified in a human patient who received an intestinal transplant, so some T cells may come from the graft donor. CDR3: CASTEGQGWGTQYF. As DNA, the CDR3 is TGTGCCAGCACTGAGGGACAGGGATGGGGGACCCAGTACTTC.